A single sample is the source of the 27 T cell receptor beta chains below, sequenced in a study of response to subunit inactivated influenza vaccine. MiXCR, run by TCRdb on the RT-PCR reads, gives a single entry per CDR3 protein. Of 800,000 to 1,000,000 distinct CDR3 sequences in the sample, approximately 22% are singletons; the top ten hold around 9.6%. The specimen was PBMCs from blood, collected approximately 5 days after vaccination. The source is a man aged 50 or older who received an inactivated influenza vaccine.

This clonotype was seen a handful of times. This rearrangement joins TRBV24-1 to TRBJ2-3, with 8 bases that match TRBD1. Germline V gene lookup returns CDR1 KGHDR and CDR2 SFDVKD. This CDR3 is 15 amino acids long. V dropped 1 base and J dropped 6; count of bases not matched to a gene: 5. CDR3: CATSDFGRGHDTQYF. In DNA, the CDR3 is TGTGCCACCAGTGATTTCGGCAGGGGGCACGATACGCAGTATTTT.

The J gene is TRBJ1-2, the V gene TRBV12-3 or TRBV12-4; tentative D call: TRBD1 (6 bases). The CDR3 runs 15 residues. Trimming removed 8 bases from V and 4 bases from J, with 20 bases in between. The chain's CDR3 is CASSHGPGQSYGYTF. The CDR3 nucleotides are TGTGCCAGCTCCCACGGGCCCGGACAGAGCTATGGCTACACCTTC.

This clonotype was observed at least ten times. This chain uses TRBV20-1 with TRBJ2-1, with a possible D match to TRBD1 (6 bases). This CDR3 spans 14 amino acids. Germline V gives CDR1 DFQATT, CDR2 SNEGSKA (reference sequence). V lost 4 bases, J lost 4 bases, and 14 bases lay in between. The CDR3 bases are TGCAGTGCTACCTCCGGACAGCTATACAATGAGCAGTTCTTC. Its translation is CSATSGQLYNEQFF.

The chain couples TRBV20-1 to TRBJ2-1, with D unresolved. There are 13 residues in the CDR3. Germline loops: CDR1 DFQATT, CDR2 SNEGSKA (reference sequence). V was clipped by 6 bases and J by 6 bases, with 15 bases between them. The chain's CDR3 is CSANLRPFNEQFF. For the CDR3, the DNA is TGCAGTGCCAATCTAAGGCCGTTCAATGAGCAGTTCTTC.

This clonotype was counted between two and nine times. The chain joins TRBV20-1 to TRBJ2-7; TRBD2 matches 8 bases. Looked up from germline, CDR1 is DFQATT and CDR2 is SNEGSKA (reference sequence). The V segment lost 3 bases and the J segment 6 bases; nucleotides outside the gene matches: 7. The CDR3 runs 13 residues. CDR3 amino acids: CSASLGGASEQYF. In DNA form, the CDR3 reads TGCAGTGCTAGTCTCGGGGGGGCGAGCGAGCAGTACTTC.

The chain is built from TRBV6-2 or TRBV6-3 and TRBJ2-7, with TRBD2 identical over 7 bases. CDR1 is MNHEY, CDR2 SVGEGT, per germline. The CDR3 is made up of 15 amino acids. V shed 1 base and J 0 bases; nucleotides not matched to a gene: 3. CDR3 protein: CASSYWRGNSYEQYF. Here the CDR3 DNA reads TGTGCCAGCAGTTACTGGCGGGGGAACTCCTACGAGCAGTACTTC.

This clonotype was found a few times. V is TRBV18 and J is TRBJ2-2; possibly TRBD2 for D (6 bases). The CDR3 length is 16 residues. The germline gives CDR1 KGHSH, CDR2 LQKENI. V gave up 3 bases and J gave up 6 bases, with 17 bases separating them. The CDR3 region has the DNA TGTGCCAGCTCACCCGAGCAGGGAGGACGCGCCGGGGAGCTGTTTTTT. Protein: CASSPEQGGRAGELFF.

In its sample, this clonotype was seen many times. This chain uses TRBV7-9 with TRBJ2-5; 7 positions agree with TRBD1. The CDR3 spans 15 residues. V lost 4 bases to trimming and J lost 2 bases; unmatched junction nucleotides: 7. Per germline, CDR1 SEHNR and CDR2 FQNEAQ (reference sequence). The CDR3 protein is CASSYPPGQQETQYF. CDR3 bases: TGTGCCAGCAGCTACCCACCGGGACAGCAAGAGACCCAGTACTTC.

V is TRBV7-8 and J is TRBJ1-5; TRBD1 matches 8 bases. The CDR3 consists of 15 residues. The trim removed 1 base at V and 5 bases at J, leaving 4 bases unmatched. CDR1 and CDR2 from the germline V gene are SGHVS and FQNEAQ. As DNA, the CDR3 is TGTGCCAGCAGCTTAGTGACAGGGGATTATCAGCCCCAGCATTTT. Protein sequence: CASSLVTGDYQPQHF.

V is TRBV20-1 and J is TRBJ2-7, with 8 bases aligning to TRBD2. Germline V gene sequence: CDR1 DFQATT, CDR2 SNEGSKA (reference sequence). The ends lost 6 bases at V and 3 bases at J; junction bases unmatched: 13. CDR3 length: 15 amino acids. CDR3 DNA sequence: TGCAGTGCCTCTATTAGCGGGATACTTCTCTACGAGCAGTACTTC. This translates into CSASISGILLYEQYF.

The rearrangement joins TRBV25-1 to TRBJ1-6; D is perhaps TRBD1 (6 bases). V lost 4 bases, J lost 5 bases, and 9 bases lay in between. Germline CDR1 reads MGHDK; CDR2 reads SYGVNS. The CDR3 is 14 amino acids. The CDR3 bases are TGTGCCAGCAGTGTTGGGGGCCATAATTCACCCCTCCACTTT. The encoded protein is CASSVGGHNSPLHF.

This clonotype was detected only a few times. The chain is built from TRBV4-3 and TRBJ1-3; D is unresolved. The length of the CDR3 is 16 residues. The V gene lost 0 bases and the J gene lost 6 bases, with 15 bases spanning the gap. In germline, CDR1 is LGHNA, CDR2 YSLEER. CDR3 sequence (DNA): TGCGCCAGCAGCCAAGACTTGAGGGCAGCCTTAAACACCATATATTTT. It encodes CASSQDLRAALNTIYF.

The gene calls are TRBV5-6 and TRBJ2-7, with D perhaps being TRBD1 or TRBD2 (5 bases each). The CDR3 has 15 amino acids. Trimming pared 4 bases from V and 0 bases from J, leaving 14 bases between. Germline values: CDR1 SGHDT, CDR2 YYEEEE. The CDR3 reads CASSRRDLISYEQYF. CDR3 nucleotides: TGTGCCAGCAGCCGCAGGGACCTAATCTCCTACGAGCAGTACTTC.

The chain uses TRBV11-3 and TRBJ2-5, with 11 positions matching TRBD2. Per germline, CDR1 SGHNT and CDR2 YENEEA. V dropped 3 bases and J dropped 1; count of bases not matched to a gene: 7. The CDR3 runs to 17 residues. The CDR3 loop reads CASSLGGLADAQETQYF. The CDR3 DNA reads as TGTGCCAGCAGCTTGGGGGGACTAGCGGATGCCCAAGAGACCCAGTACTTC.

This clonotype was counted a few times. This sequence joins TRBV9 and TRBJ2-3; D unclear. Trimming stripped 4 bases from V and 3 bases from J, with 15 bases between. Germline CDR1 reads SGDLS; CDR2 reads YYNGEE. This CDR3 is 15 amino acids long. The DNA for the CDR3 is TGTGCCAGCAGCCCTCGTGGATCCACGACAGATACGCAGTATTTT. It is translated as CASSPRGSTTDTQYF. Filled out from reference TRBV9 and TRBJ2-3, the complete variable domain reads DSGVTQTPKHLITATGQRVTLRCSPRSGDLSVYWYQQSLDQGLQFLIQYYNGEERAKGNILERFSAQQFPDLHSELNLSSLELGDSALYFCASSPRGSTTDTQYFGPGTRLTVL.

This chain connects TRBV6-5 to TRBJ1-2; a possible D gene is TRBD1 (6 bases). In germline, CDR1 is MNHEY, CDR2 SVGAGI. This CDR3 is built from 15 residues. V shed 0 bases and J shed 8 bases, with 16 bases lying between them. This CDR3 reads CASSYSLGASAGYTF. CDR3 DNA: TGTGCCAGCAGTTACTCGCTGGGGGCATCAGCCGGCTACACCTTC.

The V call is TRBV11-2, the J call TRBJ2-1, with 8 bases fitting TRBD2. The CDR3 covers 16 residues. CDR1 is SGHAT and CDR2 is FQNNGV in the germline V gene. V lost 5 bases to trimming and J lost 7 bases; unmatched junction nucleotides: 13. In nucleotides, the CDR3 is TGTGCCAGCAGCCCACTCCGTGGACTAGCTGATAATGAGCAGTTCTTC. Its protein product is CASSPLRGLADNEQFF.

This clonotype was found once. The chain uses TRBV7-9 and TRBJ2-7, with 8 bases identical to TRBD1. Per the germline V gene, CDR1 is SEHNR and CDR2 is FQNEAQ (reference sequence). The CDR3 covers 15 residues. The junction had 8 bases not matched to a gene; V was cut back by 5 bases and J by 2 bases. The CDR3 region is CASSPRGTGPYEQYF. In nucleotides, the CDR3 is TGTGCCAGCAGCCCACGGGGGACAGGTCCCTACGAGCAGTACTTC.

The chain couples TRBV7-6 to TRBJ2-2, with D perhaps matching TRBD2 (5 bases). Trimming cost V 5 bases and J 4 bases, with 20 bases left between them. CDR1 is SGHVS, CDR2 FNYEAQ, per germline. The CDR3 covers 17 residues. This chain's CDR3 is CASSTHLTGSGTGELFF. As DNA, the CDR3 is TGTGCCAGCAGCACTCATTTAACGGGAAGCGGCACCGGGGAGCTGTTTTTT.

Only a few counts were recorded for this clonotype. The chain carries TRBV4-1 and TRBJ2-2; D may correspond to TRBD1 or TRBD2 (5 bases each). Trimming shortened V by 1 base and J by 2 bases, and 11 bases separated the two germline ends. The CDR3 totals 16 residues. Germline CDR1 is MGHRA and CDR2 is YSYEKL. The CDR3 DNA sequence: TGCGCCAGCAGCCAAGGGGACCGGCGAAACACCGGGGAGCTGTTTTTT. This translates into CASSQGDRRNTGELFF.

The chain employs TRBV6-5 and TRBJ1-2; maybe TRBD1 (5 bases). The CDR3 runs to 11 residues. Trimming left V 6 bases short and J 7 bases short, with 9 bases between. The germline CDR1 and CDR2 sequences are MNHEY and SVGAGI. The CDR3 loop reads CASSQGLGYTF. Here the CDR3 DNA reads TGTGCCAGCAGCCAGGGTCTTGGCTACACCTTC.

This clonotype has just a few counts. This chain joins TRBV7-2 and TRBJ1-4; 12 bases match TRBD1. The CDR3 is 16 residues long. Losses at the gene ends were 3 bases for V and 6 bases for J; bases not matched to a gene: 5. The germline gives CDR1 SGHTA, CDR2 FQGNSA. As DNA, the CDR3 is TGTGCCAGCAGCTTCCCGGGACAGGGGGCGCATGAAAAACTGTTTTTT. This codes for CASSFPGQGAHEKLFF.

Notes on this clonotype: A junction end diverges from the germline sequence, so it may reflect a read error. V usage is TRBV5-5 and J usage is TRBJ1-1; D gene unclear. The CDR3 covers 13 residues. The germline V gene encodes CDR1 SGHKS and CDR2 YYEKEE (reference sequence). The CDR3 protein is CASCLRWNTEAFF. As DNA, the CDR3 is TGTGCCAGCTGCTTAAGATGGAACACTGAAGCTTTCTTT.

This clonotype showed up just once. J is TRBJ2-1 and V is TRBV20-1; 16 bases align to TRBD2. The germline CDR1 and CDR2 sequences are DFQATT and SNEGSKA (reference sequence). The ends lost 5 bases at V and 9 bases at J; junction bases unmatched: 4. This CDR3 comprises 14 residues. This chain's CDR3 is CSAGTSGRGTEQFF. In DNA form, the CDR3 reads TGCAGTGCTGGGACTAGCGGGAGGGGCACTGAGCAGTTCTTC.

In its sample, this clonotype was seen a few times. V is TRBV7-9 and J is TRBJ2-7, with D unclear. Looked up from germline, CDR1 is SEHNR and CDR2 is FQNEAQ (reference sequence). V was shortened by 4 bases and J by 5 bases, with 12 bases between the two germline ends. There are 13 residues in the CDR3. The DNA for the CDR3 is TGTGCCAGCAGCTACGAGATAGGGAACGAGCAGTACTTC. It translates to CASSYEIGNEQYF. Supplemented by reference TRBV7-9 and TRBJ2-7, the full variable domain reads DTGVSQNPRHKITKRGQNVTFRCDPISEHNRLYWYRQTLGQGPEFLTYFQNEAQLEKSRLLSDRFSAERPKGSFSTLEIQRTEQGDSAMYLCASSYEIGNEQYFGPGTRLTVT.

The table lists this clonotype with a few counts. CDR3: CASSLLESGDTQYF. CDR3 DNA sequence: TGTGCCAGCAGTTTATTGGAGTCCGGAGATACGCAGTATTTT. The V call is TRBV12-3 or TRBV12-4, the J call TRBJ2-3; unclear D gene. The ends were cut back, 2 bases at V and 5 bases at J, with 11 bases in the middle. This CDR3 has 14 amino acids.

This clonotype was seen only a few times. CDR3: CASSLRFTASTDTQYF. The CDR3 nucleotides are TGTGCCAGCAGCCTACGATTCACTGCTAGCACAGATACGCAGTATTTT. The gene calls are TRBV7-2 and TRBJ2-3; no definite D call. Germline-derived CDR1 and CDR2 are SGHTA and FQGNSA. V lost 5 bases and J lost 0, with 15 bases in between. This CDR3 contains 16 residues.